This TCR beta chain was profiled in a study of T cell changes during pregnancy in multiple sclerosis. Generated by immunoSEQ multiplex PCR, the TCRdb table keeps only in-frame clones and is missing some. The table has under 15,000 clones, about 86% seen once; the top ten hold roughly 14%. Deletions cut 6 bases from V and 3 bases from J, with 24 bases between. This CDR3 has 18 residues. CDR1 MDHEN and CDR2 SYDVKM come from the germline V gene. The chain is built from TRBV28 and TRBJ2-1; D is possibly TRBD1 (7 bases). Sequences were derived from CD8+ T cells from peripheral blood mononuclear cells, sampled in the second trimester of pregnancy. The source is a female donor in good health, enrolled as a control in a pregnancy study. This chain's CDR3 is CASRGLKSSDRIYNEQFF. In DNA form, the CDR3 reads TGTGCCAGCAGGGGACTCAAATCATCGGACAGGATCTACAATGAGCAGTTCTTC.